Below are 15 T cell receptor beta chains sequenced from a single sample in a study of patients and donors after allogeneic stem cell transplantation. TCRdb passed the RT-PCR reads through MiXCR, listing each CDR3 protein once. The sample has about a million distinct CDR3 sequences; roughly 18% are singletons. The specimen sequenced was blood, either unsorted or a sorted T cell fraction (not recorded which). Every receptor here comes from a human donor who was either an allogeneic HSCT recipient or a stem cell or donor lymphocyte infusion donor (not recorded which). It is not recorded whose cells these are; they may come from a transplant donor.

The chain recombines TRBV24-1 with TRBJ2-5; 7 bases align to TRBD2. The CDR3 covers 15 residues. Trimming took 5 bases from V and 0 from J; bases not matched to a gene: 5. Germline V CDR1 and CDR2: KGHDR, SFDVKD. CDR3 sequence: CATSVQRGYQETQYF. The CDR3 DNA reads as TGTGCCACCAGTGTCCAGCGGGGCTACCAAGAGACCCAGTACTTC.

Ten or more counts support this clonotype. The rearrangement uses TRBV7-9 and TRBJ1-1; D is ambiguous. The CDR3 runs to 13 residues. Germline CDR1 is SEHNR and CDR2 is FQNEAQ (reference sequence). V shed 5 bases and J shed 1 base, with 8 bases lying between them. The chain's CDR3 is CASSPPGNTEAFF. The CDR3 nucleotides are TGTGCCAGCAGCCCACCGGGGAACACTGAAGCTTTCTTT.

This clonotype was seen more than once but under ten times. The V call is TRBV12-3 or TRBV12-4, the J call TRBJ2-7; TRBD1 matches 11 bases. Trimming cost V 5 bases and J 3 bases; bases outside gene matches: 12. The CDR3 runs 17 residues. DNA of the CDR3: TGTGCCAGCAGTACTGAGACCGGGACAGGGGGTGGCTACGAGCAGTACTTC. Translated, it gives CASSTETGTGGGYEQYF.

The sample holds a few counts of this clonotype. The gene calls are TRBV12-3 or TRBV12-4 and TRBJ1-5, with 7 bases aligning to TRBD1. The CDR3 is 21 residues long. The junction had 22 bases not matched to a gene; V was cut back by 1 base and J by 4 bases. CDR3 loop: CASSLGGRTRGGSWNNQPQHF. The DNA of the CDR3 is TGTGCCAGCAGTTTAGGTGGCCGCACCAGGGGGGGATCTTGGAATAATCAGCCCCAGCATTTT.

The J gene is TRBJ2-5, the V gene TRBV7-8; TRBD2 is a possible D gene (5 bases). The germline V gene encodes CDR1 SGHVS and CDR2 FQNEAQ. This CDR3 spans 15 amino acids. Trimming shortened V by 1 base and J by 1 base, and 10 bases separated the two germline ends. The CDR3 bases are TGTGCCAGCAGCTTAGTAGCGATAGTCCAAGAGACCCAGTACTTC. Translated: CASSLVAIVQETQYF.

This clonotype was observed a few times. The V gene is TRBV24-1, the J gene TRBJ2-7; 13 nucleotides match TRBD2. The CDR3 length is 16 residues. CDR1 and CDR2 (germline): KGHDR, SFDVKD. V dropped 4 bases and J dropped 2; count of bases not matched to a gene: 4. In nucleotides, the CDR3 is TGTGCCACCAGTGACCCGACTAGCGGGAGGCCCTACGAGCAGTACTTC. It translates to CATSDPTSGRPYEQYF.

The chain has TRBV6-1 and TRBJ2-3; 12 positions match TRBD2. The CDR3 contains 15 residues. CDR1 and CDR2 (germline): MNHNS, SASEGT. The junction had 10 bases not matched to a gene; V was cut back by 11 bases and J by 4 bases. CDR3 region: CAANRASGRADTQYF. For the CDR3, the DNA is TGTGCCGCGAATCGGGCTAGCGGGAGGGCAGATACGCAGTATTTT.

CDR3 loop: CASRLGTGTQETQYF. The CDR3 bases are TGTGCCAGCAGACTGGGGACCGGGACGCAAGAGACCCAGTACTTC. The V gene is TRBV7-6, the J gene TRBJ2-5; D possibly matches TRBD1 or TRBD2 (5 bases each). CDR3 length: 15 residues. The V gene's germline CDR1 is SGHVS and CDR2 FNYEAQ. V lost 6 bases and J lost 2, with 16 bases in between.

The chain is built from TRBV20-1 and TRBJ2-4; D is unresolved. Per the germline V gene, CDR1 is DFQATT and CDR2 is SNEGSKA (reference sequence). V was clipped by 6 bases and J by 0 bases, with 15 bases between them. This CDR3 spans 15 amino acids. CDR3 sequence reads: CSAQARNLAKNIQYF. The CDR3, as DNA: TGCAGTGCCCAAGCCCGCAATCTAGCCAAAAACATTCAGTACTTC.

Many counts were recorded for this clonotype. The chain is built from TRBV15 and TRBJ2-1; D may be TRBD2 (6 bases). The length of the CDR3 is 17 residues. From germline, CDR1 is LNHNV and CDR2 YYDKDF (reference sequence). V lost 0 bases to trimming and J lost 6 bases, with 18 bases between them. The CDR3 DNA reads as TGTGCCACCAGCAGAGATCGGATGGCGGGATTGTTCAATGAGCAGTTCTTC. Protein sequence: CATSRDRMAGLFNEQFF.

The chain has TRBV9 and TRBJ2-3; D is unclear. CDR3 length: 14 residues. Germline CDR1 and CDR2: SGDLS and YYNGEE. Trimming took off 3 bases at V and 0 bases at J, with 8 bases between the two ends. The CDR3 DNA follows: TGTGCCAGCAGCGCCCGACATAGCACAGATACGCAGTATTTT. This translates into CASSARHSTDTQYF.

The V and J genes are TRBV7-9 and TRBJ2-3; 10 bases match TRBD2. The germline CDR1 and CDR2 sequences are SEHNR and FQNEAQ (reference sequence). J lost 5 bases, V lost 2 bases, and 7 bases had no gene match. The CDR3 runs to 16 residues. The CDR3 spells CASSLRLAGERDTQYF. The CDR3 DNA sequence: TGTGCCAGCAGCTTACGGCTAGCGGGAGAAAGAGATACGCAGTATTTT.

This clonotype was counted only a few times. The rearrangement links TRBV24-1 to TRBJ2-1, with D perhaps TRBD1 or TRBD2 (5 bases each). Germline assignment: CDR1 KGHDR and CDR2 SFDVKD. With 9 bases removed from V and 7 bases from J, the gap between germline ends came to 21 bases. The CDR3 is 15 residues long. CDR3 in DNA: TGTGCCACCGCCACCTGGGGGATGGGGTTGAATGAGCAGTTCTTC. Its protein product is CATATWGMGLNEQFF.

This clonotype was picked up a small number of times. The V gene is TRBV20-1, the J gene TRBJ2-1; no definite D call. The length of the CDR3 is 12 residues. Germline values: CDR1 DFQATT, CDR2 SNEGSKA (reference sequence). V was clipped by 5 bases and J by 4 bases, with 9 bases between them. CDR3 sequence: CSASAKYNEQFF. The CDR3 nucleotides read TGCAGTGCTTCAGCGAAATACAATGAGCAGTTCTTC.

This clonotype was seen ten or more times. The J gene is TRBJ1-5, the V gene TRBV4-1; weak D call: TRBD1 (5 bases). The length of the CDR3 is 14 residues. Germline V gene sequence: CDR1 MGHRA, CDR2 YSYEKL. V shed 1 base and J shed 6 bases, with 10 bases lying between them. The chain's CDR3 is CASSQVAGSQPQHF. CDR3 in DNA: TGCGCCAGCAGCCAAGTGGCAGGGAGTCAGCCCCAGCATTTT.